Listed below are T cell receptor beta chains from one sample, sequenced in a study of cytomegalovirus exposure and HLA in healthy donors. Only in-frame clones appear in the TCRdb table, and some are missing; sequencing was by immunoSEQ multiplex PCR. The table shows 50,000 or so clones, with 65% to 85% occurring only once. The sample consisted of PBMCs. The receptors stem from a man between 18 and 35 years old in good health and CMV-seronegative. Each CDR3 is given with its conserved first and last residue. A D gene is named only where the DNA matches it firmly. Rows give clone size only sometimes, using once, few, many, or a class for an expanded clone.

V gene,clone size,J gene,D gene,CDR3 protein,CDR3 DNA
TRBV5-4,NA,TRBJ1-2,NA,CASSIGQMDYGYTF,TGTGCCAGCAGCATAGGACAGATGGACTATGGCTACACCTTC
TRBV25-1,once,TRBJ2-2,NA,CASSVGGGTGELFF,TGTGCCAGCAGTGTGGGAGGAGGGACCGGGGAGCTGTTTTTT
TRBV6-1,NA,TRBJ1-1,NA,CASSIRTEAFF,TGTGCCAGCAGTATTCGCACTGAAGCTTTCTTT
TRBV27,NA,TRBJ1-5,NA,CASSFSGDQPQHF,TGTGCCAGCAGTTTCTCCGGGGATCAGCCCCAGCATTTT
TRBV30,NA,TRBJ1-4,NA,CAWRGVGEKLFF,TGTGCCTGGAGAGGGGTTGGGGAAAAACTGTTTTTT
TRBV7-9,NA,TRBJ1-1,NA,CASSSRGADTEAFF,TGTGCCAGCAGCTCCCGGGGGGCGGACACTGAAGCTTTCTTT
TRBV27,NA,TRBJ2-2,NA,CARASGDGTGELFF,TGTGCCAGAGCCTCGGGAGATGGTACCGGGGAGCTGTTTTTT
TRBV7-2,NA,TRBJ2-7,TRBD2,CASSQSAGVSYEQYF,TGTGCCAGCAGTCAATCAGCGGGAGTCTCCTACGAGCAGTACTTC
TRBV5-1,once,TRBJ2-7,NA,CASSLGRTRDYEQYF,TGCGCCAGCAGCTTGGGTCGTACCCGCGATTACGAGCAGTACTTC
TRBV7-2,NA,TRBJ2-2,NA,CASSLDVASDHGELFF,TGTGCCAGCAGCTTAGATGTGGCTAGCGACCACGGGGAGCTGTTTTTT
TRBV30,NA,TRBJ2-2,NA,CAWSVRGVGELFF,TGTGCCTGGAGTGTACGGGGAGTCGGGGAGCTGTTTTTT
TRBV7-2,NA,TRBJ2-1,NA,CASSLVGSPSYNEQFF,TGTGCCAGCAGCCTAGTGGGGAGTCCCTCCTACAATGAGCAGTTCTTC
TRBV4-3,NA,TRBJ2-2,NA,CASSLEEGAGTGELFF,TGCGCCAGCAGCCTAGAAGAAGGGGCAGGCACCGGGGAGCTGTTTTTT
TRBV5-1,NA,TRBJ2-3,NA,CASSGRGGGDTQYF,TGCGCCAGCAGTGGGCGGGGTGGAGGAGATACGCAGTATTTT
TRBV29-1,NA,TRBJ1-2,NA,CSVETGKGYTF,TGCAGCGTTGAAACGGGGAAGGGCTACACCTTC
TRBV5-1,NA,TRBJ2-1,NA,CASSFRRGPYNEQFF,TGCGCCAGCAGCTTTAGGAGGGGGCCTTACAATGAGCAGTTCTTC
TRBV28,few,TRBJ2-7,NA,CASSADSLYEQYF,TGTGCCAGCAGTGCTGACAGCCTTTACGAGCAGTACTTC